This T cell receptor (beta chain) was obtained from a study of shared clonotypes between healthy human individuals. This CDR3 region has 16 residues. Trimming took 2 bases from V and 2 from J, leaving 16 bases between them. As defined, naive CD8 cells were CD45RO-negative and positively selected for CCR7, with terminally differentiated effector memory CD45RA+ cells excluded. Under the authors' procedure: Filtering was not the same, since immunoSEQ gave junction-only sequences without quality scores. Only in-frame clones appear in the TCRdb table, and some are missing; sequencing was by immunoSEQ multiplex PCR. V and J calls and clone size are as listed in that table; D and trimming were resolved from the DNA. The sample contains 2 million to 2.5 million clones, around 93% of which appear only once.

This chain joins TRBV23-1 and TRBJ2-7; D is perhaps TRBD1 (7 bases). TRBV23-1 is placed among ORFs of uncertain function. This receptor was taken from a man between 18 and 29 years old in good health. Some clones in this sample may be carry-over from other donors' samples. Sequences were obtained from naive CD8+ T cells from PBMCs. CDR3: CASSQIWGDSAYEQYF. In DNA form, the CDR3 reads TGCGCCAGCAGTCAAATTTGGGGGGACAGCGCCTACGAGCAGTACTTC.